This T cell receptor beta chain comes out of a study of blood T cells in healthy people across ages. Primers used in a second PCR of roughly 6 to 12 cycles were a sample-barcoded 5' primer and a J-beta primer mix. TCRdb called the 5' RACE reads again in MiXCR, with one record for every CDR3 protein. Among about a million distinct CDR3 sequences listed, approximately 50% were seen once. Donor samples were obtained from healthy Caucasian individuals from Russia, aged 6 to 90. Each sample yielded at least 6.5 million isolated PBMCs. For this clonotype: Its antigen is not known.

The germline CDR1 and CDR2 sequences are MDHEN and SYDVKM. The V gene lost 7 bases and the J gene lost 4 bases, with 22 bases spanning the gap. CDR3 size: 16 residues. Findings and limits, study-wide: Older individuals had lower TCR beta diversity per million T cells (the decline was roughly linear).

The material sequenced was blood. The gene calls are TRBV28 and TRBJ2-5; D not certain. The TCR was taken from an older woman in good health. Here the CDR3 reads CASTNHGKGYGETQYF. CDR3 nucleotide sequence: TGTGCCAGCACCAACCACGGAAAGGGTTATGGAGAGACCCAGTACTTC.